These 16 T cell receptor beta chains originate from one sample sequenced in a study of immune characterization of retroperitoneal liposarcoma. A single record per CDR3 protein comes from TCRdb applying MiXCR to the PCR reads. The sample lists around 8,000 distinct CDR3 sequences; 25% to 35% were seen once. The specimen was blood. Receptors originate from a male donor with retroperitoneal liposarcoma.

In its sample, this clonotype was seen a few times. V and J are TRBV14 and TRBJ1-1; D remains unclear. V lost 0 bases and J 3 bases, leaving 11 bases between the germline ends. Germline CDR1 and CDR2: SGHDN and FVKESK. This CDR3 region has 15 residues. The DNA for the CDR3 is TGTGCCAGCAGCCAAGATATAGGGTGGCACACTGAAGCTTTCTTT. The encoded protein is CASSQDIGWHTEAFF. Full variable domain (outside the CDR3, taken from reference TRBV14 and TRBJ1-1): EAGVTQFPSHSVIEKGQTVTLRCDPISGHDNLYWYRRVMGKEIKFLLHFVKESKQDESGMPNNRFLAERTGGTYSTLKVQPAELEDSGVYFCASSQDIGWHTEAFFGQGTRLTVV.

The rearrangement joins TRBV4-2 to TRBJ2-2, with TRBD2 matching over 14 bases. CDR3 size: 17 residues. The ends lost 3 bases at V and 10 bases at J; junction bases unmatched: 10. CDR1 is LGHNA, CDR2 YNFKEQ, per germline. CDR3 sequence reads: CASSHGTGTSGSLELFF. CDR3 nucleotide sequence: TGTGCCAGCAGCCACGGAACCGGGACTAGCGGGAGTCTGGAGCTGTTTTTT.

This clonotype was seen a handful of times. The chain has TRBV14 and TRBJ1-2; D unclear. Trimming stripped 1 base from V and 3 bases from J, with 9 bases between. CDR3 size: 14 residues. CDR1 is SGHDN and CDR2 is FVKESK in the germline V gene. CDR3: CASSQVASYYGYTF. In nucleotides, the CDR3 is TGTGCCAGCAGCCAAGTTGCCAGCTACTATGGCTACACCTTC.

V and J are TRBV7-2 and TRBJ2-5; maybe TRBD1 (6 bases). The J call may be incorrect, as the DNA end agrees better with TRBJ2-7. The CDR3 length is 15 residues. Germline CDR1 and CDR2: SGHTA and FQGNSA. CDR3 sequence: CASSLKGPGGHEQYF. As DNA, the CDR3 is TGTGCCAGCAGCTTAAAAGGACCTGGGGGCCACGAGCAGTACTTC.

In its sample, this clonotype is medium-sized (0.01 to 0.1%). The rearrangement uses TRBV4-1 and TRBJ2-2; 10 positions match TRBD2. The CDR3 contains 16 residues. V gave up 6 bases and J gave up 2 bases; unmatched junction bases: 6. Looked up from germline, CDR1 is MGHRA and CDR2 is YSYEKL. The CDR3, as DNA: TGCGCCAGCAGGGATACTAGCGGGGTTAACACCGGGGAGCTGTTTTTT. The encoded protein is CASRDTSGVNTGELFF.

This clonotype was found many times. A clone one base away is much larger, so this may be a read error. The chain has TRBV6-1 and TRBJ2-1; the match to TRBD2 covers 8 bases. The better agreement between TRBJ2-7 and the DNA end casts doubt on the J call. The germline V gene has CDR1 MNHNS and CDR2 SASEGT. CDR3 length: 15 residues. The CDR3 is CASSELAGSYNEQYF. The CDR3 DNA sequence: TGTGCCAGCAGTGAACTAGCGGGCTCCTACAATGAGCAGTACTTC.

This clonotype was detected many times. V usage is TRBV27 and J usage is TRBJ2-5; 12 nucleotides align to TRBD2. J gave up 6 bases and V 9 bases, and 20 bases lay outside the gene matches. The length of the CDR3 is 18 residues. Germline assignment: CDR1 MNHEY and CDR2 SMNVEV (reference sequence). The CDR3 nucleotides read TGTGCCAGTCGTATGCTAGCGGGAGGGTCCTCTCTGGCCCAGACCCAGTACTTC. This sequence encodes CASRMLAGGSSLAQTQYF.

This clonotype turned up a few times. The chain employs TRBV27 and TRBJ2-3; 8 bases align to TRBD2. V shed 0 bases, J shed 7 bases, and the junction held 6 bases outside the gene matches. CDR1 is MNHEY, CDR2 SMNVEV, per germline (reference sequence). The CDR3 covers 15 residues. The CDR3 loop is CASSLSRGGVYTQYF. DNA for the CDR3: TGTGCCAGCAGTTTATCTCGGGGGGGGGTATATACGCAGTATTTT.

The J gene is TRBJ2-7, the V gene TRBV6-1; tentatively, D is TRBD1 or TRBD2 (5 bases each). The CDR3 is 13 residues long. With 5 bases removed from V and 3 bases from J, the gap between germline ends came to 11 bases. Germline V gene data show CDR1 as MNHNS and CDR2 as SASEGT. DNA of the CDR3: TGTGCCAGCAGTAGGGACGGATTCTACGAGCAGTACTTC. Its protein product is CASSRDGFYEQYF.

With respect to this clonotype: The junction and the germline gene differ at one end; a read error may be behind it. The chain couples TRBV7-8 to TRBJ2-1; 9 bases agree with TRBD2. CDR1 SGHVS and CDR2 FQNEAQ come from the germline V gene. This CDR3 region has 14 residues. CDR3 amino acids: CASSVAGESNEQFF. In DNA, the CDR3 is TGTGCCAGCAGCGTAGCGGGAGAGAGCAATGAGCAGTTCTTC. The full variable domain, rest sourced from reference TRBV7-8 and TRBJ2-1, is GAGVSQSPRYKVAKRGQDVALRCDPISGHVSLFWYQQALGQGPEFLTYFQNEAQLDKSGLPSDRFFAERPEGSVSTLKIQRTQQEDSAVYLCASSVAGESNEQFFGPGTRLTVL.

This clonotype was seen just once. The chain uses TRBV12-3 or TRBV12-4 and TRBJ2-1, with 7 bases identical to TRBD1. Matching the DNA end better, TRBJ2-7 makes the J call doubtful. This CDR3 contains 16 residues. The CDR3 DNA follows: TGTGCCAGCAGCCCGACGGACAGGTCATCCTACAATGAGCAGTACTTC. It encodes CASSPTDRSSYNEQYF.

V usage is TRBV6-5 and J usage is TRBJ2-1; maybe TRBD1 (6 bases). The end of the DNA aligns better with TRBJ2-5, so the J call may be wrong. The CDR3 has 14 residues. CDR1 and CDR2 from the germline V gene are MNHEY and SVGAGI. The CDR3 loop is CASSLRSQGGTQYF. The CDR3 nucleotides are TGTGCCAGCAGTTTACGGTCCCAAGGGGGGACCCAGTACTTC.

This chain connects TRBV6-4 to TRBJ2-7, with D possibly matching TRBD2 (5 bases). The CDR3 contains 16 residues. Germline loops: CDR1 MRHNA, CDR2 SNTAGT. Trimming cost V 5 bases and J 0 bases, with 17 bases left between them. CDR3 sequence reads: CASSLAGWWSSYEQYF. The CDR3, as DNA: TGTGCCAGCAGTCTTGCGGGTTGGTGGAGCTCCTACGAGCAGTACTTC.

This clonotype came up a few times. The chain is built from TRBV3-1 and TRBJ2-3; TRBD1 aligns across 9 bases. The CDR3 loop spans 17 amino acids. The J segment lost 0 bases and the V segment lost 4 bases, leaving 8 bases of the junction unmatched. Germline CDR1 is LGHDT and CDR2 is YNNKEL (reference sequence). CDR3 coding DNA: TGTGCCAGCAGCCCTAAACGCGGGACAGGGAGCACAGATACGCAGTATTTT. Its protein product is CASSPKRGTGSTDTQYF.

V is TRBV7-2 and J is TRBJ2-1; perhaps TRBD2 as D (5 bases). CDR3 size: 16 residues. Per the germline V gene, CDR1 is SGHTA and CDR2 is FQGNSA. The ends were cut back, 1 base at V and 13 bases at J, with 23 bases in the middle. The CDR3 sequence is CASSLVTGGRKETQFF. In DNA form, the CDR3 reads TGTGCCAGCAGCTTAGTAACTGGAGGTCGGAAAGAGACCCAGTTCTTC.

This clonotype showed up just once. The rearrangement uses TRBV6-1 and TRBJ2-1; 9 nucleotides agree with TRBD1. The DNA matches TRBJ2-5 better at its end, which makes the J call doubtful. The CDR3 is 18 residues long. Germline V CDR1 and CDR2: MNHNS, SASEGT. The CDR3 nucleotides are TGTGCCAGCAGTGCAGCCATGAGGGACAGGGAGAGAGAAGAGACCCAGTACTTC. Its protein is CASSAAMRDREREETQYF.